This TCR beta chain was recovered during a study of OX40 agonist ivuxolimab in advanced cancers. Study details: Participants could have had prior anti-PD-1, anti-PD-L1 or anti-CTLA-4 therapy, and roughly 40% had some.

Trimming removed 4 bases from V and 7 bases from J; junction bases left unmatched: 9. This CDR3 contains 16 residues. Germline V gene data show CDR1 as SGHRS and CDR2 as YFSETQ. Using immunoSEQ multiplex PCR, the repertoire was profiled, and TCRdb retains in-frame clones only, with some absent. This table has tens of thousands of clones, about 88% appearing once. This clone was found once. The V call is TRBV5-1, the J call TRBJ2-1; 12 bases map to TRBD1. The source was CD4+ or CD8+ T cells sorted from blood, collected in a trial of the OX40 agonist ivuxolimab. The sequence derives from an adult with an advanced solid tumor such as melanoma, head and neck, liver or kidney cancer. This chain's CDR3 is CASSPGLGQGANEQFF. CDR3 bases: TGCGCCAGCAGCCCTGGCCTGGGACAGGGGGCGAATGAGCAGTTCTTC.